The 25 T cell receptor beta chains reported below all come from one sample, sequenced in a study of Tregs in tolerant kidney transplant recipients. Measured with immunoSEQ multiplex PCR; TCRdb has only the in-frame clones, and not every one. This table has over 60,000 clones, 85% to 90% appearing once. Sequenced here: CD4+ T cells from blood, sampled before the transplant. Receptor source: a human donor who received a combined kidney and bone marrow transplant.

The V gene is TRBV19, the J gene TRBJ1-2; unclear D gene. Germline CDR1 reads LNHDA; CDR2 reads SQIVND (reference sequence). The CDR3 is 13 amino acids. Trimming stripped 3 bases from V and 2 bases from J, with 7 bases between. The CDR3 nucleotides are TGTGCCAGTAGTATGTCCGTAAACTATGGCTACACCTTC. This gives the protein CASSMSVNYGYTF.

The chain is built from TRBV5-6 and TRBJ2-3; TRBD1 matches at 7 bases. This CDR3 contains 14 residues. Germline trimming cut 6 bases from V and 4 bases from J; bases unmatched to any gene: 8. Per the germline V gene, CDR1 is SGHDT and CDR2 is YYEEEE. The CDR3 nucleotides read TGTGCCAGCACCAGGGATAGGGGGCCAGATACGCAGTATTTT. Translated: CASTRDRGPDTQYF. Supplemented by reference TRBV5-6 and TRBJ2-3, the full variable domain reads DAGVTQSPTHLIKTRGQQVTLRCSPKSGHDTVSWYQQALGQGPQFIFQYYEEEERQRGNFPDRFSGHQFPNYSSELNVNALLLGDSALYLCASTRDRGPDTQYFGPGTRLTVL.

The V and J genes are TRBV2 and TRBJ2-3; D call uncertain. Looked up from germline, CDR1 is SNHLY and CDR2 is FYNNEI. The CDR3 covers 14 residues. Trimming cost V 5 bases and J 6 bases, with 15 bases left between them. The CDR3 DNA sequence: TGTGCCAGCAGTTCTCCGACACATCCGGATACGCAGTATTTT. This encodes CASSSPTHPDTQYF.

V usage is TRBV2 and J usage is TRBJ1-4; no definite D call. The CDR3 sequence is 13 residues long. Germline CDR1 reads SNHLY; CDR2 reads FYNNEI. V gave up 6 bases and J gave up 3 bases, with 8 bases separating them. The CDR3 protein is CASSRGANEKLFF. CDR3 DNA sequence: TGTGCCAGCAGCCGGGGAGCTAATGAAAAACTGTTTTTT.

The chain combines TRBV19 with TRBJ1-1; D gene uncertain. Per the germline V gene, CDR1 is LNHDA and CDR2 is SQIVND (reference sequence). The CDR3 runs 13 residues. V was clipped by 1 base and J by 0 bases, with 3 bases between them. The CDR3 DNA reads TGTGCCAGTAGTATAGCAGTGAACACTGAAGCTTTCTTT. This sequence encodes CASSIAVNTEAFF.

V and J are TRBV7-3 and TRBJ2-2, with 9 nucleotides matching TRBD2. Trimming took 4 bases from V and 3 from J; bases not matched to a gene: 12. The CDR3 runs 18 residues. The germline V gene has CDR1 SGHTA and CDR2 FQGTGA. The CDR3: CASSSKPASGTYTGELFF. CDR3 coding DNA: TGTGCCAGCAGCTCGAAACCCGCTAGCGGGACCTACACCGGGGAGCTGTTTTTT.

The J gene is TRBJ1-5, the V gene TRBV6-5, with 8 bases that match TRBD1. The CDR3 is made up of 14 amino acids. With 6 bases clipped from V and 5 bases from J, the junction kept 6 bases outside the gene matches. Germline CDR1 and CDR2: MNHEY and SVGAGI. The CDR3: CASSWGTGDQPQHF. Here the CDR3 DNA reads TGTGCCAGCAGCTGGGGGACAGGAGATCAGCCCCAGCATTTT.

This rearrangement joins TRBV9 to TRBJ2-2; D gene ambiguous. V was trimmed by 4 bases and J by 7 bases, leaving 11 bases between them. Per the germline V gene, CDR1 is SGDLS and CDR2 is YYNGEE. The CDR3 contains 13 residues. CDR3 sequence (DNA): TGTGCCAGCAGCCCCAGACAAGTCGGGGAGCTGTTTTTT. This encodes CASSPRQVGELFF.

The V gene is TRBV7-2, the J gene TRBJ2-1; 11 positions match TRBD2. Germline trimming cut 10 bases from V and 4 bases from J; bases unmatched to any gene: 15. Germline CDR1 and CDR2: SGHTA and FQGNSA. The CDR3 sequence is 17 residues long. The CDR3 region is CAIAARSGLADYNEQFF. Written as DNA, the CDR3 is TGTGCCATCGCAGCCCGCTCGGGACTAGCGGATTACAATGAGCAGTTCTTC.

V usage is TRBV6-1 and J usage is TRBJ2-1, with 11 positions matching TRBD1. The CDR3 is 17 amino acids. Germline V CDR1 and CDR2: MNHNS, SASEGT. V lost 0 bases, J lost 5 bases, and 6 bases stayed unmatched. Written as DNA, the CDR3 is TGTGCCAGCAGTGAAGCAGTAGGACAGGGGGCCGACAATGAGCAGTTCTTC. It yields the protein CASSEAVGQGADNEQFF.

CDR3 region: CASSHRDRLQETQYF. The DNA of the CDR3 is TGTGCCAGCAGCCACCGGGACAGGTTACAAGAGACCCAGTACTTC. The chain carries TRBV11-1 and TRBJ2-5; 8 bases align to TRBD1. The J segment lost 2 bases and the V segment lost 5 bases, leaving 7 bases of the junction unmatched. The germline CDR1 and CDR2 sequences are SGHAT and FQDESV (reference sequence). This CDR3 is 15 amino acids long. Drawing the rest from reference TRBV11-1 and TRBJ2-5, the complete variable domain is EAEVAQSPRYKITEKSQAVAFWCDPISGHATLYWYRQILGQGPELLVQFQDESVVDDSQLPKDRFSAERLKGVDSTLKIQPAELGDSAMYLCASSHRDRLQETQYFGPGTRLLVL.

This chain joins TRBV30 and TRBJ1-2; perhaps TRBD1 as D (6 bases). CDR1 is GTSNPN and CDR2 is SVGIG in the germline V gene (reference sequence). V gave up 0 bases and J gave up 4 bases, with 18 bases separating them. The CDR3 is made up of 16 amino acids. This CDR3 is CAWSVSPGGAFYGYTF. As DNA, the CDR3 is TGTGCCTGGAGTGTATCCCCCGGGGGGGCCTTCTATGGCTACACCTTC. Based on the CDR3 plus reference TRBV30 and TRBJ1-2, the full variable domain is SQTIHQWPATLVQPVGSPLSLECTVEGTSNPNLYWYRQAAGRGLQLLFYSVGIGQISSEVPQNLSASRPQDRQFILSSKKLLLSDSGFYLCAWSVSPGGAFYGYTFGSGTRLTVV.

In its sample, this clone was seen a few times. This rearrangement joins TRBV10-1 to TRBJ2-3; a weak D match, TRBD2 (5 bases). Germline V gene data show CDR1 as WNHNN and CDR2 as SYGVQD (reference sequence). V dropped 3 bases and J dropped 2 bases, with 15 bases sitting between them. The CDR3 contains 16 residues. CDR3 amino acids: CASSETWESTTDTQYF. The CDR3 DNA is TGCGCCAGCAGTGAAACGTGGGAGAGTACCACAGATACGCAGTATTTT.

The chain couples TRBV28 to TRBJ1-4, with D possibly matching TRBD1 (5 bases). Trimming removed 3 bases at V and 0 bases at J, with 11 bases between. The CDR3 has 16 residues. Germline CDR1 and CDR2: MDHEN and SYDVKM. The CDR3 DNA is TGTGCCAGCAGTTTGCTGACAGTTACAACTAATGAAAAACTGTTTTTT. Protein product: CASSLLTVTTNEKLFF. The full variable domain, rest sourced from reference TRBV28 and TRBJ1-4, is DVKVTQSSRYLVKRTGEKVFLECVQDMDHENMFWYRQDPGLGLRLIYFSYDVKMKEKGDIPEGYSVSREKKERFSLILESASTNQTSMYLCASSLLTVTTNEKLFFGSGTQLSVL.

This rearrangement joins TRBV4-1 to TRBJ2-5, with 10 nucleotides matching TRBD2. With 5 bases clipped from V and 2 bases from J, the junction kept 8 bases outside the gene matches. CDR1 and CDR2 (germline): MGHRA, YSYEKL. CDR3 length equals 16 residues. CDR3 nucleotides: TGCGCCAGCAGCTCCAGGGGGGGACTAGCGCAAGAGACCCAGTACTTC. It is translated as CASSSRGGLAQETQYF.

The CDR3 DNA follows: TGTGCCAGCAGTTTAAATGAGGACACTGAAGCTTTCTTT. This translates into CASSLNEDTEAFF. This rearrangement joins TRBV28 to TRBJ1-1; no definite D call. V was clipped by 2 bases and J by 3 bases, with 7 bases between them. The CDR3 runs 13 residues. Germline loops: CDR1 MDHEN, CDR2 SYDVKM.

The rearrangement joins TRBV5-1 to TRBJ2-1; 9 bases are a match to TRBD2. The CDR3 extends over 18 amino acids. After removal of 1 base from V and 8 bases from J, the junction contained 16 bases not matched to a gene. Germline V gene sequence: CDR1 SGHRS, CDR2 YFSETQ. CDR3 in amino acids: CASSLQSFRGGREDEQFF. The CDR3 DNA sequence: TGCGCCAGCAGCTTGCAATCGTTTAGGGGCGGGAGGGAGGATGAGCAGTTCTTC.

The CDR3 protein is CASSLAWDSDGYTF. DNA for the CDR3: TGCGCCAGCAGCTTGGCCTGGGACAGTGATGGCTACACCTTC. V gene TRBV5-1 combines with J gene TRBJ1-2; 7 bases fit TRBD1. This CDR3 contains 14 residues. The ends lost 0 bases at V and 6 bases at J; junction bases unmatched: 5. The germline V gene has CDR1 SGHRS and CDR2 YFSETQ.

The chain couples TRBV29-1 to TRBJ2-1; perhaps TRBD1 as D (5 bases). CDR1 SQVTM and CDR2 ANQGSEA come from the germline V gene. V was pared by 5 bases and J by 4 bases, with 12 bases between. The CDR3 consists of 13 residues. CDR3 protein: CSVIETAYNEQFF. In DNA form, the CDR3 reads TGCAGCGTTATCGAGACAGCATACAATGAGCAGTTCTTC.

The chain uses TRBV11-1 and TRBJ2-5; maybe TRBD2 (5 bases). The CDR3 runs 14 residues. From germline, CDR1 is SGHAT and CDR2 FQDESV (reference sequence). Trimming stripped 5 bases from V and 1 base from J, with 11 bases between. The CDR3 protein is CASSPGWGQETQYF. The CDR3 nucleotides are TGTGCCAGCAGCCCGGGGTGGGGCCAAGAGACCCAGTACTTC.

V gene TRBV13 combines with J gene TRBJ2-3, with 9 positions matching TRBD2. V shed 5 bases, J shed 3 bases, and the junction held 3 bases outside the gene matches. Germline V gene sequence: CDR1 PRHDT, CDR2 FYEKMQ (reference sequence). The CDR3 contains 14 residues. CDR3 bases: TGTGCCAGCAGCATCGGACTAGCGACAGATACGCAGTATTTT. Translation: CASSIGLATDTQYF.

The chain recombines TRBV2 with TRBJ2-7; 7 bases are a match to TRBD2. V lost 6 bases and J lost 2; bases outside the gene matches: 4. CDR1 and CDR2 (germline): SNHLY, FYNNEI. The CDR3 contains 13 residues. CDR3 nucleotide sequence: TGTGCCAGCAGGGGGGGACTAACCTACGAGCAGTACTTC. It is translated as CASRGGLTYEQYF.

The rearrangement joins TRBV5-6 to TRBJ1-2; possibly TRBD1 for D (5 bases). Germline V gives CDR1 SGHDT, CDR2 YYEEEE. The CDR3 contains 15 residues. V gave up 2 bases and J gave up 5 bases, with 16 bases separating them. DNA of the CDR3: TGTGCCAGCAGCTTATTATCAGGGTATGGTTATGGCTACACCTTC. Protein product: CASSLLSGYGYGYTF.

As regards this clone: The same CDR3 is also encoded by other DNA sequences in this sample. The J gene is TRBJ1-1, the V gene TRBV6-5, with no clear D. CDR1 and CDR2 (germline): MNHEY, SVGAGI. The V end lost 2 bases, the J end lost 1 base, and 5 bases lay between the germline ends. CDR3 length: 13 amino acids. The CDR3 coding sequence is TGTGCCAGCAGTTACAGCGCGAACACTGAAGCTTTCTTT. Protein sequence: CASSYSANTEAFF.

The chain has TRBV7-2 and TRBJ2-3; 8 bases are a match to TRBD1. The CDR3 loop spans 15 amino acids. V trimming: 2 bases; J trimming: 4 bases; junction bases outside the gene matches: 5. Per the germline V gene, CDR1 is SGHTA and CDR2 is FQGNSA. CDR3: CASSLRDRGSDTQYF. The CDR3 DNA reads as TGTGCCAGCAGCTTACGAGACAGGGGTTCAGATACGCAGTATTTT.